This TCR beta chain was retrieved from a study of tumor-infiltrating lymphocytes in primary liver carcinoma. Starting material of 400 to 600 ng total RNA yielded TCR beta cDNA via a constant-region primer. Generation of the TCR beta libraries relied on three nested multiplex PCR rounds using slightly modified ARM-PCR. TRBV1-TRBV30 forward and Cbeta reverse primers drove the first two roughly 10-cycle rounds. TCRdb reprocessed the multiplex PCR reads via MiXCR and lists one record per CDR3 protein. The sample lists 100,000 to 150,000 distinct CDR3 sequences, 55% to 65% seen once, with 7% to 10% in the top ten. CDR3 size: 14 residues. V was cut by 5 bases and J by 0 bases, with 11 bases left in between. This clonotype appeared many times. DNA and RNA were both co-extracted from approximately 22-30 mg of bulk tissue that had not been sorted.

This chain joins TRBV12-3 or TRBV12-4 and TRBJ2-7; D is perhaps TRBD2 (5 bases). The sequenced sample was liver tumor tissue from sampling region 1. Subset denoted: tumor region T1, superior pole. This receptor was obtained from a woman aged 60 to 75 with primary liver carcinoma and hepatitis B virus infection. The CDR3 DNA is TGTGCCAGCAGTCGGGGTAGCGCCTCCTACGAGCAGTACTTC. This encodes CASSRGSASYEQYF.